These 2 T cell receptor beta chains share one sample of origin, sequenced in a study of patients and donors after allogeneic stem cell transplantation. TCRdb passed the RT-PCR reads through MiXCR, listing each CDR3 protein once. The profile shows fewer than 200,000 distinct CDR3 sequences, approximately 28% of them singletons. The sequenced material came from blood, either unsorted or a sorted T cell fraction (not recorded which). These TCRs come from a human donor who was either an allogeneic HSCT recipient or a stem cell or donor lymphocyte infusion donor (not recorded which). It is not recorded whose cells these are; they may come from a transplant donor.

This clonotype was detected a few times. The chain has TRBV11-1 and TRBJ2-5; TRBD2 aligns across 8 bases. The CDR3 runs to 15 residues. The junction had 9 bases not matched to a gene; V was cut back by 5 bases and J by 4 bases. Looked up from germline, CDR1 is SGHAT and CDR2 is FQDESV (reference sequence). Here the CDR3 DNA reads TGTGCCAGCAGCCGTAGCGGGATGATCGGAGAGACCCAGTACTTC. Translated, it gives CASSRSGMIGETQYF.

V and J are TRBV6-5 and TRBJ2-1, with D perhaps assigned TRBD1 or TRBD2 (6 bases each). V shed 3 bases and J shed 6 bases, with 18 bases lying between them. Germline assignment: CDR1 MNHEY and CDR2 SVGAGI. This CDR3 spans 16 amino acids. Here the CDR3 DNA reads TGTGCCAGCAGTTATACGGGGGCCTCGAACCTCAATGAGCAGTTCTTC. It yields the protein CASSYTGASNLNEQFF.